This record covers a single TCR beta chain. The data stem from a study of CD8 T cells in Susac syndrome. The RNA input was roughly 0.45 to 1 ug, and it was reverse transcribed with random hexamers. TCRdb called the immunoSEQ multiplex PCR reads again in MiXCR, with one record for every CDR3 protein. This table holds about 400,000 distinct CDR3 sequences, 75% to 90% found once. CDR3 length: 17 residues. Germline V gene lookup returns CDR1 SNHLY and CDR2 FYNNEI. Trimming stripped 9 bases from V and 6 bases from J, with 28 bases between. This TCR derives from a human donor with multiple sclerosis. Sequenced input: CD8+ T cells from PBMCs. V is TRBV2 and J is TRBJ2-3; D possibly uses TRBD1 or TRBD2 (5 bases each). The CDR3 sequence is CARGVLGGEHAGDTQYF. CDR3 DNA: TGTGCCAGGGGAGTACTAGGAGGCGAGCACGCAGGGGATACGCAGTATTTT.